The 5 T cell receptor beta chains below were found in one sample sequenced in a study of blood T cell repertoires in COVID-19. Data came from immunoSEQ multiplex PCR; TCRdb stores just in-frame clones and leaves some out. The sample includes some 380,000 clones, more than 65% seen only once; the top ten take under 1.2%. Source material: peripheral blood. These receptors were obtained from a human donor with acute or convalescent COVID-19. The donor label of this sample is uncertain.

This rearrangement joins TRBV4-1 to TRBJ2-1; maybe TRBD2 (5 bases). Trimming took off 3 bases at V and 1 base at J, with 16 bases between the two ends. Germline V lookup: CDR1 MGHRA, CDR2 YSYEKL. The CDR3 runs 17 residues. The CDR3 sequence: CASSHSRARRSYNEQFF. The CDR3 DNA reads TGCGCCAGCAGCCATTCGCGGGCCCGTAGGTCCTACAATGAGCAGTTCTTC.

The sample holds a few counts of this clone. V is TRBV11-2 and J is TRBJ2-3; 7 bases map to TRBD2. The CDR3 spans 15 residues. J gave up 2 bases and V 1 base, and 3 bases lay outside the gene matches. CDR1 is SGHAT, CDR2 FQNNGV, per germline. The CDR3 nucleotides are TGTGCCAGCAGCTTAGGTCTAGCGGTCACAGATACGCAGTATTTT. This codes for CASSLGLAVTDTQYF.

The chain combines TRBV7-8 with TRBJ1-1; TRBD1 might be the D (6 bases). Trimming removed 11 bases at V and 4 bases at J, with 20 bases between. Germline V gives CDR1 SGHVS, CDR2 FQNEAQ. CDR3 length: 14 amino acids. CDR3 nucleotides: TGTGCCGGAGGTTCCGGGGCGGGGGCCACTGAAGCTTTCTTT. Translation gives CAGGSGAGATEAFF.

Concerning this clone: Other nucleotide sequences from this sample produce the same CDR3. The V call is TRBV7-7, the J call TRBJ2-3; 12 bases align to TRBD2. This CDR3 contains 15 residues. J lost 3 bases, V lost 2 bases, and 0 bases had no gene match. Germline loops: CDR1 SSHAT, CDR2 FNYEAQ (reference sequence). CDR3 loop: CASSLLAGGTDTQYF. The CDR3 nucleotides are TGTGCCAGCAGCTTACTAGCGGGAGGGACAGATACGCAGTATTTT.

The V gene is TRBV5-8, the J gene TRBJ2-1; 7 bases match TRBD1. Germline V CDR1 and CDR2: SGHTS, YDEGEE. This CDR3 region has 15 residues. The V and J ends lost 0 bases and 8 bases, in that order; junction bases with no gene match: 8. The CDR3 reads CASSLETGSPDEQFF. As DNA, the CDR3 is TGTGCCAGCAGCTTGGAGACAGGGAGCCCCGATGAGCAGTTCTTC. Combining the CDR3 with reference TRBV5-8 and TRBJ2-1 gives the whole variable domain EAGVTQSPTHLIKTRGQQATLRCSPISGHTSVYWYQQALGLGLQFLLWYDEGEERNRGNFPPRFSGRQFPNYSSELNVNALELEDSALYLCASSLETGSPDEQFFGPGTRLTVL.